This TCR beta chain emerged from a study of early T cells in non-severe SARS-CoV-2 infection. Study-wide background: Unsorted whole-blood RNA was sequenced in bulk, leaving chains unpaired.

Study outcomes and limitations: Comparison of clonotypes with VDJdb favored anti-spike CD8 responses while missing private and CD4 specificities.

This CDR3 comprises 15 residues. Trimming at V came to 5 bases and at J to 1 base, leaving 6 bases not matched to a gene. From germline, CDR1 is MDHEN and CDR2 SYDVKM. Molecules of cDNA were individually given unique molecular identifiers that were attached to them. TCRdb re-derived calls from the 5' RACE reads in MiXCR, one entry per CDR3 protein. The profile covers about 44,000 distinct CDR3 sequences, with approximately 6.1% appearing a single time and around an eighth taken by the ten largest. Comment on this clonotype: Its antigen is currently unknown.

Input material: whole blood. The V call is TRBV28, the J call TRBJ1-1; 8 nucleotides match TRBD1. This sequence originates from an adult who was a healthcare worker with PCR-confirmed SARS-CoV-2 infection or an uninfected control (not recorded which). This chain's CDR3 is CASSQRDRGNTEAFF. In DNA form, the CDR3 reads TGTGCCAGCAGTCAAAGAGACAGGGGGAACACTGAAGCTTTCTTT.